This T cell receptor (beta chain) was profiled in a study of cytomegalovirus exposure and HLA in healthy donors. PCR primers comprised 60 Vbeta and 13 Jbeta primers. Some clones are missing from TCRdb's copy, which holds only in-frame ones; the method was immunoSEQ multiplex PCR. The table lists 150,000 to 200,000 clones, around 81% of them singletons. The CDR3 runs 14 residues. CDR1 is SGDLS and CDR2 is YYNGEE in the germline V gene. The study sampled nominally healthy donors, though unrecorded immune exposures were likely. V is TRBV9 and J is TRBJ2-5, with D uncertain. The end of the DNA fits TRBJ2-7 better, so the J call may be wrong. Sequencing used PBMCs. The TCR comes from a man younger than 30 in good health and CMV-seronegative. The CDR3 loop is CASSTHPSTYEQYF. DNA of the CDR3: TGTGCCAGCTCAACCCACCCCTCTACCTACGAGCAGTACTTC.